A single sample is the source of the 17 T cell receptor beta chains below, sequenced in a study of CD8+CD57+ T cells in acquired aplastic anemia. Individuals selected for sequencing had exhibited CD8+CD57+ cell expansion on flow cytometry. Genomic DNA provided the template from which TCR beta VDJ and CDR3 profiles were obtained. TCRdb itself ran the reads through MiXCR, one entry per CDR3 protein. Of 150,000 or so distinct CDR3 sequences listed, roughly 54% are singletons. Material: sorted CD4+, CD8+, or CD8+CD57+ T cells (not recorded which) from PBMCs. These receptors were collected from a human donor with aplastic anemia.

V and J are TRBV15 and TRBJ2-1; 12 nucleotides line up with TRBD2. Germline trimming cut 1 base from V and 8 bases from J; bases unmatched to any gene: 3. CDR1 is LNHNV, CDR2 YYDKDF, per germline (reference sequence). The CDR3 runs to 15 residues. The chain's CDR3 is CATSRASGGADEQFF. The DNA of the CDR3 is TGTGCCACCAGCAGAGCTAGCGGGGGGGCCGATGAGCAGTTCTTC. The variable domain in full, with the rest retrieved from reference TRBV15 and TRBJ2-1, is DAMVIQNPRYQVTQFGKPVTLSCSQTLNHNVMYWYQQKSSQAPKLLFHYYDKDFNNEADTPDNFQSRRPNTSFCFLDIRSPGLGDTAMYLCATSRASGGADEQFFGPGTRLTVL.

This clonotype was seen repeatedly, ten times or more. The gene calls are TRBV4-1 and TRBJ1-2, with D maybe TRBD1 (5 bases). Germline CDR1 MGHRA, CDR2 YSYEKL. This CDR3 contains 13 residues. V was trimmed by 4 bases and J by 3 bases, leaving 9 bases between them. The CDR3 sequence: CASSLGDHYGYTF. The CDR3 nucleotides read TGCGCCAGCAGCCTGGGGGACCACTATGGCTACACCTTC.

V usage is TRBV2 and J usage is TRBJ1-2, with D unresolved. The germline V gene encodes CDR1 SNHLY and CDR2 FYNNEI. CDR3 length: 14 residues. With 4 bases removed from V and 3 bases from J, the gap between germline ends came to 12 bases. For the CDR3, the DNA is TGTGCCAGCAGTGGGGCGGGTTCCGACTATGGCTACACCTTC. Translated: CASSGAGSDYGYTF.

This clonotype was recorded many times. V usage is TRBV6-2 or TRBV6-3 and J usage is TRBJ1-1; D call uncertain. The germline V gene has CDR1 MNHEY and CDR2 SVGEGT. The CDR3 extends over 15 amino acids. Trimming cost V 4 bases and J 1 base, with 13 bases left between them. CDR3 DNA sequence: TGTGCCAGCAGTTTCGACATATCGCAGAACACTGAAGCTTTCTTT. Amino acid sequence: CASSFDISQNTEAFF.

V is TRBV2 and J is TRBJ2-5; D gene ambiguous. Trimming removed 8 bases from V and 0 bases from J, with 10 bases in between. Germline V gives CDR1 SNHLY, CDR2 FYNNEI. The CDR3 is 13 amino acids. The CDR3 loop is CASRLGYQETQYF. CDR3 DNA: TGTGCCAGCCGACTGGGGTACCAAGAGACCCAGTACTTC.

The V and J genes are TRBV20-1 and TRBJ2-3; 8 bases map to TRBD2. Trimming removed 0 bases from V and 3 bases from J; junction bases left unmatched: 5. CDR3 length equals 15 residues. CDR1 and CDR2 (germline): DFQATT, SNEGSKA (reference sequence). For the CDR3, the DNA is TGCAGTGCTAGAGATCCAGCGGGAGTAACAGATACGCAGTATTTT. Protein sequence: CSARDPAGVTDTQYF.

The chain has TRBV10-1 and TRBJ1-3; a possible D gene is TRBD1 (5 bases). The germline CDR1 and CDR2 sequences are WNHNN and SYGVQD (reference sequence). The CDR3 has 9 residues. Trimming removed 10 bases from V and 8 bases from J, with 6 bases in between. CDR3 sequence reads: CAKGDTIYF. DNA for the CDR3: TGCGCCAAAGGGGACACCATATATTTT.

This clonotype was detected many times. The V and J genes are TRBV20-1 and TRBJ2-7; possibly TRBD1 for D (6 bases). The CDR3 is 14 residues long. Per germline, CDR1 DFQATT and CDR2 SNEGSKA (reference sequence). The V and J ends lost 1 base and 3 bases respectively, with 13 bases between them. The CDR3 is CSARAPRGVYEQYF. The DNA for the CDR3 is TGCAGTGCTAGAGCACCCAGGGGAGTCTACGAGCAGTACTTC.

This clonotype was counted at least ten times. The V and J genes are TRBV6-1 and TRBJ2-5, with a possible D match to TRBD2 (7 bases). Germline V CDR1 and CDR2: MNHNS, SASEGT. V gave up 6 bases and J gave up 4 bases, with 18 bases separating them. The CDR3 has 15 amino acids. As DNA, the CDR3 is TGTGCCAGCAGCAGAGGGGGGGGGCTCCGAGAGACCCAGTACTTC. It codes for CASSRGGGLRETQYF.

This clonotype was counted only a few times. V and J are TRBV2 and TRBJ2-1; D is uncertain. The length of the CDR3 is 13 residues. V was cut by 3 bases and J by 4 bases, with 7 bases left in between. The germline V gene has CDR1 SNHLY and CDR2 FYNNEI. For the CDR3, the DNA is TGTGCCAGCAGTGATGTGGTTTACAATGAGCAGTTCTTC. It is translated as CASSDVVYNEQFF.

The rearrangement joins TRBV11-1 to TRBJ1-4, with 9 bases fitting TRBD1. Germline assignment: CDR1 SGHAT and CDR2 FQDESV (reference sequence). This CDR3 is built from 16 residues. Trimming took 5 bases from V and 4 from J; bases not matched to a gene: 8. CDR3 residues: CASSPLKDRGNEKLFF. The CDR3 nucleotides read TGTGCCAGCAGCCCCCTGAAGGACAGGGGTAATGAAAAACTGTTTTTT.

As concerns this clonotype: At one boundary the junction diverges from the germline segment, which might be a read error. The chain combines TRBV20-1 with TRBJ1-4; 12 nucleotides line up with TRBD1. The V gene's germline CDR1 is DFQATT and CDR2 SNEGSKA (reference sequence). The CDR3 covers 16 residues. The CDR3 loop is CSASGTGGRANEKLFF. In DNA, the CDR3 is TGCAGTGCTAGTGGGACAGGGGGCCGAGCTAACGAAAAACTGTTTTTT.

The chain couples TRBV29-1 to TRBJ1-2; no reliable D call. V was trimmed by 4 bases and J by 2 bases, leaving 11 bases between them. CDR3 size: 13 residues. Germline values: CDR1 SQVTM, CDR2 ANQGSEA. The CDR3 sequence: CSVGTGLNYGYTF. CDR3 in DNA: TGCAGCGTTGGAACCGGGTTAAACTATGGCTACACCTTC.

The CDR3: CAISEVERWENYGYTF. Here the CDR3 DNA reads TGTGCCATCAGTGAGGTAGAGCGGTGGGAAAACTATGGCTACACCTTC. The chain couples TRBV10-3 to TRBJ1-2; D is undetermined. The germline V gene encodes CDR1 ENHRY and CDR2 SYGVKD. The CDR3 has 16 residues. V lost 2 bases and J 2 bases, leaving 15 bases between the germline ends.

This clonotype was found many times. The CDR3 is CASSIDREGRLNTEAFF. CDR3 DNA sequence: TGTGCCAGTAGTATAGATCGGGAGGGACGGTTGAACACTGAAGCTTTCTTT. V gene TRBV19 combines with J gene TRBJ1-1; a possible D gene is TRBD1 (5 bases). The V gene lost 0 bases and the J gene lost 0 bases, with 14 bases spanning the gap. The CDR3 covers 17 residues. Germline V gene sequence: CDR1 LNHDA, CDR2 SQIVND (reference sequence).

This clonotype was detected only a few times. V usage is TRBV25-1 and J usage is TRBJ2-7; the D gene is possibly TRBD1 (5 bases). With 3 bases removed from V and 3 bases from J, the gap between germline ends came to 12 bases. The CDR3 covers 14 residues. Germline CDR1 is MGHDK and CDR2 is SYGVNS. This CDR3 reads CASSDRSDSYEQYF. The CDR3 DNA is TGTGCCAGCAGTGACCGCTCTGACAGCTACGAGCAGTACTTC.

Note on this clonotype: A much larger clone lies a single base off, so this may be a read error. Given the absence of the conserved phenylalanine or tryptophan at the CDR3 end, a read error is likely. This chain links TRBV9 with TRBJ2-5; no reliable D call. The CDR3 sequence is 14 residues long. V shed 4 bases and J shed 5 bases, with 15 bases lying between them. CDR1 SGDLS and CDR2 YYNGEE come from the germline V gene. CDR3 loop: CASSPRPAEETQYL. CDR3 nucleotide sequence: TGTGCCAGCAGCCCCAGACCGGCCGAGGAGACCCAGTACCTC.